Below, 27 T cell receptor beta chains from the same sample are listed, as sequenced in a study of Ad26.COV2.S vaccination and SARS-CoV-2 variants. Clones were sequenced by immunoSEQ multiplex PCR, and TCRdb holds only the in-frame ones, with some missing. The sample has some 350,000 clones, 92% seen once. Sequenced material: peripheral blood, taken after recovery from COVID-19. These receptors were obtained from a human donor who had recovered from COVID-19.

V and J are TRBV5-6 and TRBJ2-7; D unresolved. The CDR3 runs 15 residues. Trimming shortened V by 4 bases and J by 5 bases, and 19 bases separated the two germline ends. Germline V gives CDR1 SGHDT, CDR2 YYEEEE. The CDR3 nucleotides read TGTGCCAGCAGCGTGGTTGGGTATTCATCAAACGAGCAGTACTTC. It encodes CASSVVGYSSNEQYF.

V is TRBV7-9 and J is TRBJ1-1; the D is unclear. Germline CDR1 reads SEHNR; CDR2 reads FQNEAQ (reference sequence). Trimming stripped 5 bases from V and 8 bases from J, with 12 bases between. The CDR3 runs to 12 residues. The CDR3 sequence: CASSPGVGEAFF. The CDR3 DNA follows: TGTGCCAGCAGCCCCGGAGTGGGGGAAGCTTTCTTT.

Notes on this clone: The junction differs from germline at one of its ends, possibly a read error. The chain uses TRBV11-2 and TRBJ2-5; TRBD1 might be the D (6 bases). Germline V CDR1 and CDR2: SGHAT, FQNNGV. CDR3 length equals 15 residues. The CDR3: CASSLSRGSTRAKNF. Written as DNA, the CDR3 is TGTGCCAGCAGCTTATCGAGGGGGTCAACTAGGGCCAAGAACTTC.

V is TRBV5-1 and J is TRBJ2-5; the D is unclear. The CDR3 contains 15 residues. Germline CDR1 is SGHRS and CDR2 is YFSETQ. The V gene lost 0 bases and the J gene lost 2 bases, with 11 bases spanning the gap. CDR3 amino acids: CASSLDWRRQETQYF. The CDR3 bases are TGCGCCAGCAGCTTGGACTGGAGACGACAAGAGACCCAGTACTTC.

J is TRBJ1-2 and V is TRBV9; no clear D. CDR1 SGDLS and CDR2 YYNGEE come from the germline V gene. This CDR3 is built from 14 residues. Trimming stripped 4 bases from V and 4 bases from J, with 14 bases between. CDR3 bases: TGTGCCAGCAGCATGGACCTCCCCGGCTATGGCTACACCTTC. Translated: CASSMDLPGYGYTF.

The V gene is TRBV7-2, the J gene TRBJ2-3, with D perhaps given as TRBD1 or TRBD2 (5 bases each). The V gene lost 2 bases and the J gene lost 2 bases, with 11 bases spanning the gap. The CDR3 totals 15 residues. Germline CDR1 is SGHTA and CDR2 is FQGNSA. The CDR3 DNA sequence: TGTGCCAGCAGCTTAAATTCGGGGACCACAGATACGCAGTATTTT. It is translated as CASSLNSGTTDTQYF.

J is TRBJ2-7 and V is TRBV19, with D perhaps matching TRBD2 (5 bases). This CDR3 comprises 14 residues. V gave up 0 bases and J gave up 2 bases, with 8 bases separating them. Germline values: CDR1 LNHDA, CDR2 SQIVND (reference sequence). The CDR3 sequence: CASSIDRGPYEQYF. The CDR3 region has the DNA TGTGCCAGTAGTATAGACCGGGGTCCCTACGAGCAGTACTTC.

The V gene is TRBV14, the J gene TRBJ2-1; D not resolved. V was cut by 4 bases and J by 6 bases, with 13 bases left in between. Germline V CDR1 and CDR2: SGHDN, FVKESK. The CDR3 is 14 amino acids. CDR3 amino acids: CASSLSSPGNEQFF. In DNA, the CDR3 is TGTGCCAGCAGCCTAAGTTCCCCAGGCAATGAGCAGTTCTTC.

This chain connects TRBV7-3 to TRBJ2-3; no clear D gene. The CDR3 contains 14 residues. Trimming left V 5 bases short and J 6 bases short, with 15 bases between. From germline, CDR1 is SGHTA and CDR2 FQGTGA. CDR3 nucleotides: TGTGCCAGCAGCGAACTACTCCCAACGGATACGCAGTATTTT. Protein: CASSELLPTDTQYF.

The V call is TRBV5-1, the J call TRBJ1-1, with D possibly being TRBD1 (5 bases). CDR3 length: 14 amino acids. V lost 4 bases and J lost 3, with 13 bases in between. Germline loops: CDR1 SGHRS, CDR2 YFSETQ. The CDR3 protein is CASSVRRGYTEAFF. CDR3 nucleotides: TGCGCCAGCAGCGTCCGACGGGGGTACACTGAAGCTTTCTTT.

The genes are TRBV7-9 and TRBJ2-1; 9 nucleotides match TRBD2. V gave up 5 bases and J gave up 8 bases; unmatched junction bases: 13. The CDR3 covers 16 residues. The germline V gene has CDR1 SEHNR and CDR2 FQNEAQ (reference sequence). The CDR3 loop is CASSIWTSGGLDEQFF. CDR3 in DNA: TGTGCCAGCAGCATCTGGACGAGCGGGGGGCTCGATGAGCAGTTCTTC.

The sample holds one count of this clone. J is TRBJ1-1 and V is TRBV6-2 or TRBV6-3; 9 bases map to TRBD1. The V gene end was trimmed by 2 bases and the J gene end by 6 bases; junction bases not matched to a gene: 4. Germline V CDR1 and CDR2: MNHEY, SVGEGT. The CDR3 totals 14 residues. Here the CDR3 reads CASSYRRQGAEAFF. Here the CDR3 DNA reads TGTGCCAGCAGTTACCGACGACAGGGGGCTGAAGCTTTCTTT.

This chain connects TRBV9 to TRBJ1-2; TRBD1 matches 9 bases. Germline assignment: CDR1 SGDLS and CDR2 YYNGEE. Trimming cost V 3 bases and J 8 bases; bases outside gene matches: 20. The CDR3 is 18 residues long. Here the CDR3 reads CASSGQGTGISLVGGYTF. The DNA of the CDR3 is TGTGCCAGCAGCGGGCAAGGGACAGGGATCTCTCTTGTGGGGGGCTACACCTTC.

The sample holds one count of this clone. This chain links TRBV30 with TRBJ2-1; no reliable D call. This CDR3 contains 15 residues. Germline lookup yields CDR1 GTSNPN and CDR2 SVGIG (reference sequence). CDR3 nucleotides: TGTGCTACGAAGAGACAACAAACTGCCTACAATGAGCAGTTCTTC. Its protein is CATKRQQTAYNEQFF.

The chain carries TRBV9 and TRBJ1-2, with 7 bases fitting TRBD1. With 2 bases clipped from V and 8 bases from J, the junction kept 15 bases outside the gene matches. CDR1 is SGDLS, CDR2 YYNGEE, per germline. This CDR3 region has 16 residues. The CDR3 sequence is CASSVSGNRGIFGYTF. The CDR3 region has the DNA TGTGCCAGCAGCGTTTCTGGGAACAGGGGAATTTTCGGCTACACCTTC.

The chain recombines TRBV14 with TRBJ2-1; 8 nucleotides align to TRBD2. Germline-derived CDR1 and CDR2 are SGHDN and FVKESK. With 2 bases clipped from V and 9 bases from J, the junction kept 9 bases outside the gene matches. The CDR3 runs 15 residues. CDR3 region: CASSQLGGAQGEQFF. As DNA, the CDR3 is TGTGCCAGCAGCCAACTCGGGGGGGCCCAGGGTGAGCAGTTCTTC.

This sequence joins TRBV9 and TRBJ1-2; D is unresolved. V lost 0 bases to trimming and J lost 8 bases, with 11 bases between them. The CDR3 totals 13 residues. The germline V gene encodes CDR1 SGDLS and CDR2 YYNGEE. The CDR3 DNA sequence: TGTGCCAGCAGCGTAGACAGTCTGAGAGGCTACACCTTC. Its translation is CASSVDSLRGYTF.

V usage is TRBV7-8 and J usage is TRBJ2-5; 12 bases map to TRBD2. In germline, CDR1 is SGHVS, CDR2 FQNEAQ. Trimming took 1 base from V and 7 from J; bases not matched to a gene: 7. The CDR3 is made up of 16 amino acids. The CDR3 region has the DNA TGTGCCAGCAGCTTAGGACTAGCGGGGGCCTCCGGGACCCAGTACTTC. Translation: CASSLGLAGASGTQYF.

J is TRBJ2-3 and V is TRBV9; 7 bases map to TRBD2. The J segment lost 10 bases and the V segment lost 3 bases, leaving 5 bases of the junction unmatched. This CDR3 contains 12 residues. Germline loops: CDR1 SGDLS, CDR2 YYNGEE. The chain's CDR3 is CASSGGAGPQYF. The CDR3 nucleotides read TGTGCCAGCAGCGGAGGAGCGGGGCCGCAGTATTTT.

The CDR3 protein is CASSSRQGGDQPQHF. CDR3 in DNA: TGTGCCAGCAGTTCTCGACAGGGAGGGGATCAGCCCCAGCATTTT. The chain links TRBV6-5 to TRBJ1-5; 7 bases are shared with TRBD1. The CDR3 covers 15 residues. In germline, CDR1 is MNHEY, CDR2 SVGAGI. The trim removed 4 bases at V and 5 bases at J, leaving 8 bases unmatched.

This clone has just a few counts. The chain employs TRBV25-1 and TRBJ1-2; unclear D gene. The germline V gene has CDR1 MGHDK and CDR2 SYGVNS. There are 15 residues in the CDR3. V was trimmed by 1 base and J by 8 bases, leaving 17 bases between them. The CDR3 DNA sequence: TGTGCCAGCAGTGAATCAGGACGACTCAGCTGGGGCTACACCTTC. Protein sequence: CASSESGRLSWGYTF.

The chain recombines TRBV10-3 with TRBJ1-2; 8 nucleotides agree with TRBD1. CDR1 and CDR2 from the germline V gene are ENHRY and SYGVKD. The trim removed 4 bases at V and 7 bases at J, leaving 8 bases unmatched. There are 14 residues in the CDR3. CDR3 protein: CAISARTGSSGYTF. The CDR3 bases are TGTGCCATCAGTGCCCGGACAGGGTCAAGTGGCTACACCTTC.

The table lists this clone with a count of one. The chain carries TRBV4-2 and TRBJ2-7; D ambiguous. Trimming cost V 0 bases and J 4 bases, with 13 bases left between them. Germline assignment: CDR1 LGHNA and CDR2 YNFKEQ. The CDR3 is 15 amino acids. The CDR3 coding sequence is TGTGCCAGCAGCCAAGATCAGCACAGAGAATACGAGCAGTACTTC. Its translation is CASSQDQHREYEQYF.

The V call is TRBV6-2 or TRBV6-3, the J call TRBJ2-7; D might be TRBD1 (6 bases). This CDR3 has 15 amino acids. The ends were cut back, 4 bases at V and 0 bases at J, with 13 bases in the middle. In germline, CDR1 is MNHEY, CDR2 SVGEGT. CDR3 nucleotides: TGTGCCAGCAGTTCCGGGACACCCCACTCCTACGAGCAGTACTTC. This encodes CASSSGTPHSYEQYF.

This chain uses TRBV10-3 with TRBJ1-3; possible D gene TRBD1, 5 bases. CDR3 size: 16 residues. Trimming pared 2 bases from V and 1 base from J, leaving 12 bases between. Germline-derived CDR1 and CDR2 are ENHRY and SYGVKD. CDR3: CAISEARGLSGNTIYF. CDR3 bases: TGTGCCATCAGTGAGGCCCGGGGCCTATCTGGAAACACCATATATTTT.

J is TRBJ2-1 and V is TRBV29-1, with TRBD2 matching over 15 bases. V shed 7 bases and J 9 bases; nucleotides not matched to a gene: 7. The CDR3 contains 14 residues. Germline CDR1 reads SQVTM; CDR2 reads ANQGSEA. CDR3 DNA sequence: TGCAGCGCCCCCGGGACTAGCGGGGGGTTTGAGCAGTTCTTC. Translating gives CSAPGTSGGFEQFF.

The rearrangement joins TRBV2 to TRBJ1-2, with D possibly TRBD1 on 5 matching bases. Trimming left V 8 bases short and J 7 bases short, with 17 bases between. Looked up from germline, CDR1 is SNHLY and CDR2 is FYNNEI. The CDR3 spans 13 residues. The CDR3 loop reads CASSRERGGGYTF. In DNA form, the CDR3 reads TGTGCCAGCTCTAGGGAGAGGGGAGGTGGCTACACCTTC. Complete variable domain (other parts from reference TRBV2 and TRBJ1-2): EPEVTQTPSHQVTQMGQEVILRCVPISNHLYFYWYRQILGQKVEFLVSFYNNEISEKSEIFDDQFSVERPDGSNFTLKIRSTKLEDSAMYFCASSRERGGGYTFGSGTRLTVV.